Listed here are 12 T cell receptor beta chains from one sample, sequenced in a study of Graves' ophthalmopathy and Graves' hyperthyroidism. Beta-chain TCR CDR3 regions were amplified from RNA transcripts. In the first round, RT-PCR was carried out with HTBI primers, and a multiplex PCR formed the second round. In TCRdb, the multiplex PCR reads were re-called with MiXCR into one record per CDR3 protein. This sample has about 550,000 distinct CDR3 sequences; less than 40% occur once, and the top ten carry approximately 4.1%. The sample taken for sequencing was peripheral blood or thyroid tissue (not recorded which). These receptors all come from an adult man with Graves' hyperthyroidism.

This chain connects TRBV14 to TRBJ1-4, with D tentatively TRBD1 (5 bases). The CDR3 is 16 residues long. The germline V and J ends were trimmed by 4 bases and 4 bases, with 16 bases remaining between them. Looked up from germline, CDR1 is SGHDN and CDR2 is FVKESK. CDR3 protein: CASSPTVGEFNEKLFF. CDR3 DNA sequence: TGTGCCAGCAGCCCAACCGTGGGGGAGTTTAATGAAAAACTGTTTTTT.

The chain recombines TRBV10-2 with TRBJ1-3; no definite D call. Trimming took off 4 bases at V and 14 bases at J, with 6 bases between the two ends. CDR3 size: 9 residues. Germline V gene sequence: CDR1 WSHSY, CDR2 SAAADI. The CDR3, as DNA: TGCGCCAGCAGTGGTGCCGTATATTTT. This sequence encodes CASSGAVYF.

The CDR3 sequence is CAIRGDRGLNEQFF. CDR3 nucleotide sequence: TGTGCCATCAGGGGGGACAGGGGGCTCAATGAGCAGTTCTTC. V and J are TRBV10-3 and TRBJ2-1; 12 nucleotides line up with TRBD1. Trimming at V came to 6 bases and at J to 6 bases, leaving 3 bases not matched to a gene. CDR1 is ENHRY, CDR2 SYGVKD, per germline. The CDR3 consists of 14 residues.

This clonotype was seen ten or more times. This chain links TRBV19 with TRBJ1-2; 7 bases fit TRBD1. J was trimmed by 4 bases and V by 6 bases; bases with no gene match: 5. Germline V lookup: CDR1 LNHDA, CDR2 SQIVND (reference sequence). CDR3 size: 13 residues. DNA of the CDR3: TGTGCCAGTAGAGAGACAGGGACCTATGGCTACACCTTC. As protein: CASRETGTYGYTF.

The gene calls are TRBV2 and TRBJ2-4, with a weak D call TRBD1 (5 bases). This CDR3 is 13 amino acids long. Per germline, CDR1 SNHLY and CDR2 FYNNEI. V lost 0 bases, J lost 9 bases, and 9 bases lay in between. The CDR3 reads CASSEAQGVIQYF. The CDR3, as DNA: TGTGCCAGCAGTGAAGCGCAGGGTGTCATTCAGTACTTC.

This clonotype was detected many times. The J gene is TRBJ2-7, the V gene TRBV10-3; D is uncertain. The V gene lost 3 bases and the J gene lost 6 bases, with 9 bases spanning the gap. The CDR3 loop spans 12 amino acids. The germline gives CDR1 ENHRY, CDR2 SYGVKD. CDR3 DNA: TGTGCCATCAGTGATAGTGAAGGCGAGCAGTACTTC. Protein product: CAISDSEGEQYF.

J is TRBJ2-7 and V is TRBV12-3 or TRBV12-4, with 8 bases lining up with TRBD1. The CDR3 is 14 residues long. After removal of 2 bases from V and 2 bases from J, the junction contained 2 bases not matched to a gene. CDR3 sequence (DNA): TGTGCCAGCAGTTTACAACAGGGGGCCTACGAGCAGTACTTC. Translated, it gives CASSLQQGAYEQYF.

This clonotype was recorded once. The V and J genes are TRBV2 and TRBJ2-7; 7 bases map to TRBD1. The J call may be faulty, since TRBJ2-1 better matches the DNA end. The CDR3 is made up of 13 amino acids. Germline CDR1 SNHLY, CDR2 FYNNEI. The CDR3 sequence: CASIMSGGNEQFF. CDR3 sequence (DNA): TGTGCCAGCATTATGTCAGGGGGAAATGAGCAGTTCTTC.

At least ten counts were recorded for this clonotype. The CDR3 protein is CASADSPGANVLTF. The CDR3, as DNA: TGTGCCAGTGCCGACAGTCCTGGGGCCAACGTCCTGACTTTC. The rearrangement uses TRBV6-5 and TRBJ2-6; tentative D call: TRBD1 (5 bases). V lost 9 bases to trimming and J lost 2 bases, with 11 bases between them. Germline V gives CDR1 MNHEY, CDR2 SVGAGI. The CDR3 sequence is 14 residues long.

This clonotype showed up many times. This chain joins TRBV6-1 and TRBJ1-5; the match to TRBD1 covers 10 bases. This CDR3 comprises 15 residues. The V gene's germline CDR1 is MNHNS and CDR2 SASEGT. V shed 2 bases, J shed 4 bases, and the junction held 2 bases outside the gene matches. The CDR3 loop reads CASSEWDRGNQPQHF. The CDR3 region has the DNA TGTGCCAGCAGTGAATGGGACAGGGGTAATCAGCCCCAGCATTTT.

For this clonotype: A much larger clone sits a single nucleotide away, making a read error possible. The chain recombines TRBV6-5 with TRBJ2-5, with 7 bases fitting TRBD2. In germline, CDR1 is MNHEY, CDR2 SVGAGI. The length of the CDR3 is 15 residues. The J segment lost 2 bases and the V segment lost 4 bases, leaving 7 bases of the junction unmatched. The CDR3 DNA reads as TGTGCCAGCAGTTCCCAGGGAGGGCAACAAGAGACCCAGTACTTC. Protein: CASSSQGGQQETQYF.

In its sample, this clonotype was seen many times. V and J are TRBV20-1 and TRBJ2-7; 10 nucleotides match TRBD2. CDR1 and CDR2 from the germline V gene are DFQATT and SNEGSKA (reference sequence). This CDR3 region has 14 residues. The junction had 8 bases not matched to a gene; V was cut back by 3 bases and J by 6 bases. Here the CDR3 reads CSASSSGRATEQYF. CDR3 in DNA: TGCAGTGCTAGTTCCAGCGGGAGGGCCACCGAGCAGTACTTC.